The rows below give T cell receptor beta chains drawn from one sample of a study of vaccination and CD4 T cells after COVID-19. TCRdb reprocessed the PCR reads with MiXCR, giving one entry per CDR3 protein. The table records 11,000 to 15,000 distinct CDR3 sequences, about 31% of them present only once. For these receptors, no antigen is known. Sequenced input: cultured CD4+ T cells from blood. These receptors came from a human donor with COVID-19. Each CDR3 is given with its conserved first and last residue. The order of the fields is D gene, J gene, CDR3 length, V gene, clone size, CDR3 protein. A D gene is named only where the DNA matches it firmly. Some rows mark clone size as missing; the rest say once, few, many or name a class of expanded clone.

d_gene: NA
j_gene: TRBJ1-2
len: 15
v_gene: TRBV2
abundance: few
CDR3aa: CASSDLDRVIGGYTF

d_gene: TRBD2
j_gene: TRBJ2-7
len: 16
v_gene: TRBV12-3/TRBV12-4
abundance: NA
CDR3aa: CASTPRTSGTSYEQYF

d_gene: NA
j_gene: TRBJ2-5
len: 15
v_gene: TRBV18
abundance: NA
CDR3aa: CASSPDQTVQETQYF

d_gene: NA
j_gene: TRBJ2-2
len: 16
v_gene: TRBV10-3
abundance: few
CDR3aa: CAISENTGGNTGELFF

d_gene: NA
j_gene: TRBJ1-1
len: 13
v_gene: TRBV29-1
abundance: NA
CDR3aa: CSGGFGMNTEAFF

d_gene: NA
j_gene: TRBJ1-3
len: 15
v_gene: TRBV5-1
abundance: NA
CDR3aa: CASSLTGQSGNTIYF

d_gene: NA
j_gene: TRBJ2-5
len: 12
v_gene: TRBV6-2/TRBV6-3
abundance: NA
CDR3aa: CASSYVRETQYF

d_gene: TRBD1
j_gene: TRBJ2-1
len: 15
v_gene: TRBV4-1
abundance: NA
CDR3aa: CASSQGGDRFDEQFF

d_gene: TRBD1
j_gene: TRBJ1-5
len: 14
v_gene: TRBV18
abundance: NA
CDR3aa: CASSPRQGNQPQHF

d_gene: NA
j_gene: TRBJ1-1
len: 13
v_gene: TRBV28
abundance: NA
CDR3aa: CASRPSYVAEAFF

d_gene: NA
j_gene: TRBJ1-1
len: 13
v_gene: TRBV7-6
abundance: few
CDR3aa: CASSGFEDTEAFF

d_gene: TRBD1
j_gene: TRBJ1-2
len: 15
v_gene: TRBV24-1
abundance: medium-sized
CDR3aa: CATSDPGTGVGGYTF

d_gene: TRBD1
j_gene: TRBJ2-3
len: 14
v_gene: TRBV27
abundance: NA
CDR3aa: CASSLGTGKDTQYF

d_gene: NA
j_gene: TRBJ2-4
len: 11
v_gene: TRBV10-2
abundance: NA
CDR3aa: CASSVESIQYF

d_gene: TRBD2
j_gene: TRBJ2-1
len: 14
v_gene: TRBV30
abundance: NA
CDR3aa: CAWSGGLASNEQFF

d_gene: NA
j_gene: TRBJ1-6
len: 12
v_gene: TRBV11-3
abundance: NA
CDR3aa: CASSLQGSPPHF

d_gene: TRBD1
j_gene: TRBJ2-2
len: 16
v_gene: TRBV2
abundance: NA
CDR3aa: CASRADRGLMTGELFF

d_gene: TRBD1
j_gene: TRBJ1-5
len: 16
v_gene: TRBV6-1
abundance: few
CDR3aa: CASSPLGTGGGQPQHF

d_gene: TRBD2
j_gene: TRBJ2-7
len: 16
v_gene: TRBV4-1
abundance: NA
CDR3aa: CASSQVSSGGAYEQYF

d_gene: TRBD1
j_gene: TRBJ1-5
len: 15
v_gene: TRBV20-1
abundance: few
CDR3aa: CSATGKGARRQPQHF

d_gene: TRBD2
j_gene: TRBJ2-3
len: 23
v_gene: TRBV12-3/TRBV12-4
abundance: NA
CDR3aa: CASSPTGVPGTRTSGGLGYTQYF

d_gene: TRBD2
j_gene: TRBJ2-3
len: 15
v_gene: TRBV12-3/TRBV12-4
abundance: NA
CDR3aa: CASALAGGPADTQYF